This T cell receptor beta chain was captured in a study of sequential checkpoint blockade in melanoma. Points from the study as a whole: PD-L1 staining and CD8+ counts, not mutational load, tracked tumor T-cell clonality. Pretreatment TIL clonality tracked with response in the nivolumab-first arm.

Between the trimmed V and J ends, which lost 2 bases and 0 bases, there was a span of 14 bases. Germline CDR1 WSHSY, CDR2 SAAADI. The CDR3 is 16 amino acids. Indicated treatment: randomized to nivolumab then ipilimumab (arm A) or the reverse (arm B). The table came from immunoSEQ multiplex PCR; TCRdb's copy has only in-frame clones and leaves some out. Of over a thousand clones listed, around 23% were seen once; the top ten hold more than 10%. On this clone: The antigen is undetermined.

The chain combines TRBV10-2 with TRBJ2-7; D is perhaps TRBD2 (5 bases). The sample consisted of tumor tissue (inferred from file names), taken from a patient given nivolumab and ipilimumab in sequence. This sequence originates from a human donor with melanoma. The CDR3 spells CASSELHWGASYEQYF. In DNA, the CDR3 is TGCGCCAGCAGTGAGCTACATTGGGGAGCCTCCTACGAGCAGTACTTC.